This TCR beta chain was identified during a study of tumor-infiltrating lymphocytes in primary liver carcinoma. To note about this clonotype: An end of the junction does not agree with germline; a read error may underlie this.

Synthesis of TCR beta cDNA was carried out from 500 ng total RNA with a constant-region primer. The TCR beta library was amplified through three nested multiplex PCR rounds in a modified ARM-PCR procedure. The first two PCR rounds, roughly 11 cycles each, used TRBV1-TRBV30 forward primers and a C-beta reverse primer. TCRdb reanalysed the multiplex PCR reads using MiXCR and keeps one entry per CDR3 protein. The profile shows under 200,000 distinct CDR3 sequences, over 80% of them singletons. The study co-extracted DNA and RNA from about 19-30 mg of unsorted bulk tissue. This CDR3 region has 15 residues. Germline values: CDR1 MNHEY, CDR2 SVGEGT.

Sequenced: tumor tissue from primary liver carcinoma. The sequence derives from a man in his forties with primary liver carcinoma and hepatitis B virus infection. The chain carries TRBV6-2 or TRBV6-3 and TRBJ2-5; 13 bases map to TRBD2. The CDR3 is CASSWTSGSGETQNF. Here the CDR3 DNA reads TGTGCCAGCAGCTGGACTAGCGGGAGTGGAGAGACCCAGAACTTC.